The 22 T cell receptor beta chains below come from one sample, sequenced in a study of Ad26.COV2.S vaccination and SARS-CoV-2 variants. Described treatment: roughly 20 received Ad26.COV2.S at low or high dose, single or two shots; roughly five received placebo; per-sample allocation not given. It was on day 63 after the first vaccine or placebo injection that samples were taken. Sequenced by immunoSEQ multiplex PCR; TCRdb stores in-frame clones only, minus some. The sample has some 640,000 clones, 80% to 90% seen once. Sequencing was performed on peripheral blood, taken in a trial of Ad26.COV2.S vaccine versus placebo. The receptor set was obtained from a person aged 18-60 years who received the Ad26.COV2.S COVID-19 vaccine or a placebo.

The chain couples TRBV12-3 or TRBV12-4 to TRBJ2-1; D unresolved. Trimming took off 1 base at V and 8 bases at J, with 6 bases between the two ends. The CDR3 loop spans 12 amino acids. CDR3 in DNA: TGTGCCAGCAGTTTAGGGACCCATGAGCAGTTCTTC. Its translation: CASSLGTHEQFF.

The table lists this clone with a few counts. V gene TRBV19 combines with J gene TRBJ1-6; D may be TRBD1 (5 bases). The CDR3 totals 15 residues. V was shortened by 5 bases and J by 7 bases, with 15 bases between the two germline ends. The germline CDR1 and CDR2 sequences are LNHDA and SQIVND (reference sequence). CDR3 residues: CASSGGDRWNSPLHF. CDR3 nucleotides: TGTGCCAGTAGTGGGGGGGACCGGTGGAATTCACCCCTCCACTTT.

The rearrangement links TRBV5-8 to TRBJ1-2, with D maybe TRBD1 (6 bases). The V end lost 3 bases, the J end lost 0 bases, and 12 bases lay between the germline ends. Germline lookup yields CDR1 SGHTS and CDR2 YDEGEE. The CDR3 runs to 15 residues. The CDR3 loop is CASSSGAGANYGYTF. The CDR3, as DNA: TGTGCCAGCAGCTCCGGGGCAGGGGCTAACTATGGCTACACCTTC.

In its sample, this clone was seen once. The gene calls are TRBV18 and TRBJ2-1; D is ambiguous. This CDR3 contains 11 residues. The germline gives CDR1 KGHSH, CDR2 LQKENI. V was trimmed by 2 bases and J by 9 bases, leaving 5 bases between them. CDR3 sequence (DNA): TGTGCCAGCTCACCAGGCCCTGAGCAGTTCTTC. Translated, it gives CASSPGPEQFF.

The J gene is TRBJ1-5, the V gene TRBV6-1; D gene uncertain. Trimming removed 1 base from V and 7 bases from J, with 8 bases in between. This CDR3 spans 13 amino acids. Germline CDR1 and CDR2: MNHNS and SASEGT. CDR3 sequence: CASSEVVQQPQHF. The CDR3 region has the DNA TGTGCCAGCAGTGAAGTAGTGCAGCAGCCCCAGCATTTT.

The chain employs TRBV2 and TRBJ2-7; 10 bases are shared with TRBD1. CDR1 and CDR2 (germline): SNHLY, FYNNEI. The J segment lost 3 bases and the V segment lost 6 bases, leaving 8 bases of the junction unmatched. The CDR3 runs to 15 residues. CDR3 loop: CASRGDRGGYYEQYF. DNA for the CDR3: TGTGCCAGCAGAGGGGACAGGGGAGGCTACTACGAGCAGTACTTC.

The V and J genes are TRBV5-1 and TRBJ2-1; 7 bases agree with TRBD2. In germline, CDR1 is SGHRS, CDR2 YFSETQ. CDR3 size: 14 residues. Trimming removed 0 bases from V and 6 bases from J; junction bases left unmatched: 3. CDR3 coding DNA: TGCGCCAGCAGCTTGGTTCGCGGGGGCAATGAGCAGTTCTTC. This encodes CASSLVRGGNEQFF.

Note on this clone: The sample has other DNA sequences that encode this CDR3 too. The chain employs TRBV5-1 and TRBJ2-3; D not certain. Germline V CDR1 and CDR2: SGHRS, YFSETQ. V lost 0 bases and J lost 1, with 3 bases in between. This CDR3 is 13 amino acids long. The CDR3 loop reads CASSLAGTDTQYF. The CDR3 DNA follows: TGCGCCAGCAGCTTGGCTGGCACAGATACGCAGTATTTT. The whole variable domain, filled in from reference TRBV5-1 and TRBJ2-3, reads KAGVTQTPRYLIKTRGQQVTLSCSPISGHRSVSWYQQTPGQGLQFLFEYFSETQRNKGNFPGRFSGRQFSNSRSEMNVSTLELGDSALYLCASSLAGTDTQYFGPGTRLTVL.

This clone was counted a single time. The V gene is TRBV9, the J gene TRBJ1-2, with a possible D match to TRBD1 (5 bases). This CDR3 is 13 amino acids long. V lost 0 bases and J lost 8, with 11 bases in between. The V gene's germline CDR1 is SGDLS and CDR2 YYNGEE. CDR3 protein: CASSVVSGRGYTF. The CDR3 DNA reads TGTGCCAGCAGCGTAGTGTCAGGGAGAGGCTACACCTTC.

This clone was detected only once. V and J are TRBV18 and TRBJ1-1; possible D gene TRBD1, 6 bases. The length of the CDR3 is 14 residues. Germline V gene sequence: CDR1 KGHSH, CDR2 LQKENI. The V and J ends lost 0 bases and 6 bases respectively, with 11 bases between them. The DNA for the CDR3 is TGTGCCAGCTCACCACCGGCCCAGGGGTCTGAAGCTTTCTTT. It codes for CASSPPAQGSEAFF.

The chain is built from TRBV11-3 and TRBJ2-3; 8 bases line up with TRBD2. CDR1 and CDR2 (germline): SGHNT, YENEEA. V lost 6 bases and J lost 2; bases outside the gene matches: 4. There are 14 residues in the CDR3. In nucleotides, the CDR3 is TGTGCCAGCAGAGCGGGAGCCCCCACAGATACGCAGTATTTT. It encodes CASRAGAPTDTQYF.

The chain couples TRBV12-3 or TRBV12-4 to TRBJ1-3; D gene ambiguous. V shed 5 bases and J shed 4 bases, with 6 bases lying between them. The CDR3 is 12 residues long. The CDR3, as DNA: TGTGCCAGCAGTGCACCCGGAAACACCATATATTTT. This gives the protein CASSAPGNTIYF.

The chain recombines TRBV7-9 with TRBJ1-2; 8 nucleotides match TRBD1. The CDR3 sequence is 14 residues long. The J segment lost 4 bases and the V segment lost 1 base, leaving 2 bases of the junction unmatched. Per the germline V gene, CDR1 is SEHNR and CDR2 is FQNEAQ (reference sequence). The CDR3 sequence is CASSLEQGGYGYTF. The DNA of the CDR3 is TGTGCCAGCAGCTTAGAACAGGGGGGCTATGGCTACACCTTC.

The chain has TRBV6-6 and TRBJ1-4; no reliable D call. With 2 bases removed from V and 3 bases from J, the gap between germline ends came to 10 bases. There are 15 residues in the CDR3. From germline, CDR1 is MNHNY and CDR2 SVGAGI (reference sequence). DNA of the CDR3: TGTGCCAGCAGTTACGCGGTGGAGGCTAATGAAAAACTGTTTTTT. Its protein product is CASSYAVEANEKLFF.

The chain couples TRBV19 to TRBJ2-2; D remains ambiguous. CDR1 and CDR2 (germline): LNHDA, SQIVND (reference sequence). Trimming pared 1 base from V and 0 bases from J, leaving 9 bases between. This CDR3 has 16 residues. In DNA, the CDR3 is TGTGCCAGTAGTATAGCGGCATTTACGAACACCGGGGAGCTGTTTTTT. It yields the protein CASSIAAFTNTGELFF.

This clone was detected only a few times. The chain combines TRBV4-3 with TRBJ1-5; tentatively, D is TRBD1 (6 bases). Germline-derived CDR1 and CDR2 are LGHNA and YSLEER. Trimming pared 0 bases from V and 5 bases from J, leaving 8 bases between. There are 14 residues in the CDR3. CDR3 sequence (DNA): TGCGCCAGCAGCCAAGAGAGGGGGTATCAGCCCCAGCATTTT. It codes for CASSQERGYQPQHF.

Here the CDR3 DNA reads TGTGCCACCAGCTTCTACCGTGCTTCACCCCTCCACTTT. Translating gives CATSFYRASPLHF. V gene TRBV15 combines with J gene TRBJ1-6; unclear D gene. CDR3 length: 13 residues. Germline V lookup: CDR1 LNHNV, CDR2 YYDKDF (reference sequence). Trimming took off 5 bases at V and 9 bases at J, with 11 bases between the two ends.

V and J are TRBV5-5 and TRBJ1-1; D perhaps matches TRBD1 (5 bases). V was pared by 0 bases and J by 0 bases, with 12 bases between. In germline, CDR1 is SGHKS, CDR2 YYEKEE (reference sequence). The CDR3 spans 16 residues. CDR3 region: CASSLGWGGVNTEAFF. The CDR3 DNA reads TGTGCCAGCAGCTTGGGTTGGGGAGGGGTGAACACTGAAGCTTTCTTT.

V usage is TRBV6-2 or TRBV6-3 and J usage is TRBJ1-5; 7 positions agree with TRBD1. This CDR3 has 15 amino acids. Losses at the gene ends were 2 bases for V and 4 bases for J; bases not matched to a gene: 5. Germline CDR1 reads MNHEY; CDR2 reads SVGEGT. CDR3 bases: TGTGCCAGCAGTTACCTCGGGACAGCGAATCAGCCCCAGCATTTT. Residues: CASSYLGTANQPQHF.

The chain joins TRBV6-5 to TRBJ2-7; a possible D gene is TRBD2 (6 bases). Trimming stripped 0 bases from V and 3 bases from J, with 12 bases between. Germline CDR1 reads MNHEY; CDR2 reads SVGAGI. The CDR3 length is 15 residues. CDR3 sequence: CASSYSGASVYEQYF. The CDR3 nucleotides are TGTGCCAGCAGTTACTCGGGAGCTAGCGTCTACGAGCAGTACTTC.

The rearrangement uses TRBV5-1 and TRBJ2-1; 7 bases are shared with TRBD2. The CDR3 spans 16 residues. The V and J ends lost 0 bases and 7 bases, in that order; junction bases with no gene match: 10. CDR1 SGHRS and CDR2 YFSETQ come from the germline V gene. CDR3: CASSLAGTTLRNEQFF. The DNA of the CDR3 is TGCGCCAGCAGCTTGGCCGGGACTACCCTACGGAATGAGCAGTTCTTC.

V and J are TRBV9 and TRBJ2-7, with TRBD1 as a possible D gene (6 bases). Trimming cost V 5 bases and J 0 bases, with 9 bases left between them. Germline CDR1 reads SGDLS; CDR2 reads YYNGEE. The CDR3 runs to 13 residues. DNA of the CDR3: TGTGCCAGCAGGGGGGCCGACTCCTACGAGCAGTACTTC. Translating it yields CASRGADSYEQYF.